What follows is one T cell receptor beta chain and its context. The antigen is undetermined. These data originate in a study of T-cell memory formation after mild COVID-19. On the study more broadly: Largely donor-specific sequence clusters came from a couple of donors. Study results and limitations: There were some responding clones in pre-infection memory, which suggested that cross-reactive memory had joined. Mostly located in CM and EM were contracting CD4+ clones, with contracting CD8+ clones located in EMRA.

CDR3 size: 14 residues. V lost 7 bases, J lost 7 bases, and 6 bases stayed unmatched. Germline loops: CDR1 SGDLS, CDR2 YYNGEE. TCR alpha and TCR beta cDNA libraries with sample barcodes and UMIs came from 5'RACE using constant-segment primers. TCRdb itself ran the 5' RACE reads through MiXCR, one entry per CDR3 protein. The table shows roughly 580,000 distinct CDR3 sequences, with over 15% occurring only once. The sequence was collected from an adult woman who had mild COVID-19 (a few samples of this study predate the infection). Cell type and time point are not known. The chain carries TRBV9 and TRBJ1-6; 9 bases match TRBD1. Sequencing was carried out using PBMCs or a T cell subset sorted from them (not recorded which). The CDR3 here is CASRAGTGNSPLHF. CDR3 nucleotide sequence: TGTGCCAGCCGGGCCGGGACAGGGAATTCACCCCTCCACTTT. The full variable domain, completed using reference TRBV9 and TRBJ1-6, is DSGVTQTPKHLITATGQRVTLRCSPRSGDLSVYWYQQSLDQGLQFLIQYYNGEERAKGNILERFSAQQFPDLHSELNLSSLELGDSALYFCASRAGTGNSPLHFGNGTRLTVT.